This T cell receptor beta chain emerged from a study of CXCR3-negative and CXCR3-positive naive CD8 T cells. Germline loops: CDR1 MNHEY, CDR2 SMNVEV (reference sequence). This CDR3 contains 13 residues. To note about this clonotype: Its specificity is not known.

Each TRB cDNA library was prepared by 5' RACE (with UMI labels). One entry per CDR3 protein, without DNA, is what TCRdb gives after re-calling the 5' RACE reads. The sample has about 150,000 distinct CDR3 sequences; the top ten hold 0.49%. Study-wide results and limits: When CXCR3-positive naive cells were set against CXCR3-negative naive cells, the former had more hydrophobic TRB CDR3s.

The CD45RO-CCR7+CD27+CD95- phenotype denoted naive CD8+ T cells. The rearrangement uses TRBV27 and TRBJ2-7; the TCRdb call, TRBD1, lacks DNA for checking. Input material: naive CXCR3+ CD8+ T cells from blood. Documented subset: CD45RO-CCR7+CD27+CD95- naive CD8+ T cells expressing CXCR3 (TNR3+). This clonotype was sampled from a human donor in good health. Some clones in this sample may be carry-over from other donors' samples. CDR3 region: CASRPGQGYEQYF.